This T cell receptor beta chain was recovered during a study of metastatic and nonmetastatic thyroid tumors. J was trimmed by 2 bases and V by 5 bases; bases with no gene match: 5. Germline CDR1 and CDR2: SGHRS and YFSETQ. This CDR3 has 16 amino acids. With MiXCR, TCRdb called clones anew from the PCR reads. The table shows tens of thousands of clones, with approximately 16% occurring only once. Until they underwent thyroid surgery, no patient had received any treatment. The chain joins TRBV5-1 to TRBJ2-1, with 12 bases that match TRBD2. Sequencing used blood. This TCR derives from a male donor with papillary thyroid cancer or a benign thyroid nodule (not recorded which). Some clones in this sample may be carry-over from other donors' samples. The CDR3 here is CASSLAGGVAYNEQFF. DNA of the CDR3: TGCGCCAGCAGTCTAGCGGGAGGGGTGGCCTACAATGAGCAGTTCTTC.